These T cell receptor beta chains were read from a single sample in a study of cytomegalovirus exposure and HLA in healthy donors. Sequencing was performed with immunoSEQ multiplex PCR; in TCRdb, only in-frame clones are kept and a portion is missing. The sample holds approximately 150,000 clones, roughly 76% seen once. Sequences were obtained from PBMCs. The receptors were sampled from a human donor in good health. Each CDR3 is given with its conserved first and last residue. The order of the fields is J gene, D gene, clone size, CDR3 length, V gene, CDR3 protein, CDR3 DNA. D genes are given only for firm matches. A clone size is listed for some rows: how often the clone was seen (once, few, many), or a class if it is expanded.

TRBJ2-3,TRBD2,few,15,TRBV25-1,CASSGGGAGTDTQYF,TGTGCCAGCAGTGGGGGAGGGGCCGGCACAGATACGCAGTATTTT
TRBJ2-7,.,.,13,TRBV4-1,CASSHGVSYEQYF,TGCGCCAGCAGCCACGGGGTTTCCTACGAGCAGTACTTC
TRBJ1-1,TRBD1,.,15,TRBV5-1,CASSYTGTGASEAFF,TGCGCCAGCAGCTATACCGGGACAGGGGCTAGTGAAGCTTTCTTT
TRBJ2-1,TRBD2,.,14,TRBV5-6,CASSGLAGNNEQFF,TGTGCCAGCAGCGGACTAGCGGGAAACAATGAGCAGTTCTTC
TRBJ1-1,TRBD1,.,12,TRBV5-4,CASSSRDRESFF,TGTGCCAGCAGCAGCCGGGACAGGGAGTCTTTCTTT
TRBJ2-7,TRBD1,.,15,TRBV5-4,CASSPGTGIFYEQYF,TGTGCCAGCAGCCCAGGGACAGGGATTTTCTACGAGCAGTACTTC
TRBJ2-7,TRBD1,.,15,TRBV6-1,CASSALDRGSYEQYF,TGTGCCAGCAGTGCTCTGGACAGGGGGTCCTACGAGCAGTACTTC
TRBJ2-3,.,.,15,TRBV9,CASSVVGPWEDTQYF,TGTGCCAGCAGCGTAGTGGGCCCGTGGGAGGATACGCAGTATTTT
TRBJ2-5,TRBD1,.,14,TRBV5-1,CASSSGQGLVEQYF,TGCGCCAGCAGCTCGGGACAGGGGTTAGTAGAGCAGTACTTC
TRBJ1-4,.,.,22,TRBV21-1,CASSKAQLGRQGAQSPNEKLFF,TGTGCCAGCAGCAAAGCCCAACTGGGTAGACAGGGGGCGCAGAGTCCTAATGAAAAACTGTTTTTT
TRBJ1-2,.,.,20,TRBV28,CASSLSGYRASPPLDYGYTF,TGTGCCAGCAGTTTATCCGGATACCGGGCCTCCCCACCGCTCGACTACGGCTACACCTTC
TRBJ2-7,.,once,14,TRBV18,CASSQGLGTYEQYF,TGTGCCAGCTCACAGGGACTGGGAACCTACGAGCAGTACTTC
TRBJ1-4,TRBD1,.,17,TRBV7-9,CASSRGTGGFPDEKLFF,TGTGCCAGCAGCCGGGGGACAGGGGGCTTCCCGGATGAAAAACTGTTTTTT